Listed below are T cell receptor beta chains from one sample, sequenced in a study of shared clonotypes between healthy human individuals. TCRdb's table, derived via immunoSEQ multiplex PCR, lists solely in-frame clones and lacks some. In the table there are hundreds of thousands of clones, roughly three quarters of which are singletons. The sequenced material came from PBMCs. Receptors originate from a woman aged 35 to 49 in good health. Some clones in this sample may be carry-over from other donors' samples. CDR3s include the opening cysteine and the closing phenylalanine or tryptophan. D genes are given only for firm matches. The listing skips clone size in some rows; elsewhere it reads once, few, many or a size class.

D gene: NA
CDR3 length: 14
clone size: NA
V gene: TRBV10-2
J gene: TRBJ2-5
CDR3 DNA: TGCGCCAGCAGTGAAGGGCAGTTCCAAGAGACCCAGTACTTC
CDR3 protein: CASSEGQFQETQYF

D gene: NA
CDR3 length: 13
clone size: NA
V gene: TRBV10-2
J gene: TRBJ1-1
CDR3 DNA: TGCGCCAGCAGTGCCCGGGAAAGGACTGAAGCTTTCTTT
CDR3 protein: CASSARERTEAFF

D gene: NA
CDR3 length: 14
clone size: NA
V gene: TRBV5-1
J gene: TRBJ1-2
CDR3 DNA: TGCGCCAGCAGCTTGGCGGACAGAAGCTATGGCTACACCTTC
CDR3 protein: CASSLADRSYGYTF

D gene: NA
CDR3 length: 13
clone size: NA
V gene: TRBV7-2
J gene: TRBJ2-7
CDR3 DNA: TGTGCCAGCGGGGACCCCGCCGTCGACGAGCAGTACTTC
CDR3 protein: CASGDPAVDEQYF

D gene: TRBD2
CDR3 length: 14
clone size: NA
V gene: TRBV5-4
J gene: TRBJ2-5
CDR3 DNA: TGTGCCAGCAGCTTTAGCGGGAGTTGGGAGACCCAGTACTTC
CDR3 protein: CASSFSGSWETQYF

D gene: TRBD1
CDR3 length: 11
clone size: few
V gene: TRBV10-3
J gene: TRBJ2-7
CDR3 DNA: TGTGCCGCGGACAGGGGGCTGTTCAGGGACTTC
CDR3 protein: CAADRGLFRDF

D gene: TRBD2
CDR3 length: 17
clone size: NA
V gene: TRBV6-1
J gene: TRBJ2-7
CDR3 DNA: TGTGCCAGCAGTGAAATCCTTAGCGGACTAGCGGGAGTGCAGCAGTACTTC
CDR3 protein: CASSEILSGLAGVQQYF

D gene: TRBD1
CDR3 length: 12
clone size: NA
V gene: TRBV29-1
J gene: TRBJ2-7
CDR3 DNA: TGCAGCTATGGACAGGGGGCGCGCGAGCAGTACTTC
CDR3 protein: CSYGQGAREQYF

D gene: NA
CDR3 length: 12
clone size: NA
V gene: TRBV28
J gene: TRBJ1-5
CDR3 DNA: TGTGCCAGCAGGGACCCTAATCAGCCCCAGCATTTT
CDR3 protein: CASRDPNQPQHF

D gene: NA
CDR3 length: 15
clone size: once
V gene: TRBV9
J gene: TRBJ2-2
CDR3 DNA: TGTGCCAGCAGCGTAGGCGGGATGAACACCGGGGAGCTGTTTTTT
CDR3 protein: CASSVGGMNTGELFF

D gene: NA
CDR3 length: 15
clone size: NA
V gene: TRBV11-2
J gene: TRBJ1-1
CDR3 DNA: TGTGCCAGCAGCTTAGGCCCGGGTATGAACACTGAAGCTTTCTTT
CDR3 protein: CASSLGPGMNTEAFF

D gene: TRBD1
CDR3 length: 14
clone size: NA
V gene: TRBV28
J gene: TRBJ2-1
CDR3 DNA: TGTGCCAGCAGGCCAGGGGGCTCCTACAATGAGCAGTTCTTC
CDR3 protein: CASRPGGSYNEQFF

D gene: NA
CDR3 length: 14
clone size: NA
V gene: TRBV10-3
J gene: TRBJ2-3
CDR3 DNA: TGTGCCATCAGTGGTACTATGGATACAGATACGCAGTATTTT
CDR3 protein: CAISGTMDTDTQYF

D gene: NA
CDR3 length: 13
clone size: NA
V gene: TRBV9
J gene: TRBJ1-1
CDR3 DNA: TGTGCCAGCAGCGTAGTCCCGAACACTGAAGCTTTCTTT
CDR3 protein: CASSVVPNTEAFF

D gene: TRBD2
CDR3 length: 13
clone size: NA
V gene: TRBV11-2
J gene: TRBJ2-7
CDR3 DNA: TGTGCCAGCAGCAAGGGAGGGCCTGGCGAGCAGTACTTC
CDR3 protein: CASSKGGPGEQYF

D gene: TRBD2
CDR3 length: 15
clone size: NA
V gene: TRBV7-3
J gene: TRBJ2-5
CDR3 DNA: TGTGCCAGCAGCCCGGGACTAGCGGGACGGGAGACCCAGTACTTC
CDR3 protein: CASSPGLAGRETQYF

D gene: TRBD1
CDR3 length: 12
clone size: NA
V gene: TRBV11-3
J gene: TRBJ2-1
CDR3 DNA: TGTGCCAGCAGGGGACAGTTGAATGAGCAGTTCTTC
CDR3 protein: CASRGQLNEQFF

D gene: NA
CDR3 length: 11
clone size: NA
V gene: TRBV20-1
J gene: TRBJ2-2
CDR3 DNA: TGCAGTGCTAGGACGGATGGGGAGCTGTTTTTT
CDR3 protein: CSARTDGELFF

D gene: TRBD1
CDR3 length: 14
clone size: NA
V gene: TRBV29-1
J gene: TRBJ1-2
CDR3 DNA: TGCAGCATCCGAGCCGGGACAGGGAACTATGGCTACACCTTC
CDR3 protein: CSIRAGTGNYGYTF

D gene: TRBD2
CDR3 length: 16
clone size: NA
V gene: TRBV28
J gene: TRBJ2-7
CDR3 DNA: TGTGCCAGCAGCCAAGTCCTAGCGGCCCACTCCTACGAGCAGTACTTC
CDR3 protein: CASSQVLAAHSYEQYF

D gene: TRBD1
CDR3 length: 16
clone size: NA
V gene: TRBV30
J gene: TRBJ2-2
CDR3 DNA: TGTGCCTGGAGTGTGGCCCCGGGACAGGGGGCCGGGGAGCTGTTTTTT
CDR3 protein: CAWSVAPGQGAGELFF

D gene: NA
CDR3 length: 12
clone size: NA
V gene: TRBV7-9
J gene: TRBJ1-3
CDR3 DNA: TGTGCCAGCCACAGCTCTGGAAACACCATATATTTT
CDR3 protein: CASHSSGNTIYF

D gene: TRBD2
CDR3 length: 16
clone size: NA
V gene: TRBV4-3
J gene: TRBJ2-3
CDR3 DNA: TGCGCCAGCAGCCAAGTTGGGCGGGAGGCTGCAGATACGCAGTATTTT
CDR3 protein: CASSQVGREAADTQYF

D gene: TRBD2
CDR3 length: 14
clone size: NA
V gene: TRBV30
J gene: TRBJ2-5
CDR3 DNA: TGTGCCTGGACTGTCCCGGGGAGGGGAGAGACCCAGTACTTC
CDR3 protein: CAWTVPGRGETQYF

D gene: TRBD1
CDR3 length: 14
clone size: NA
V gene: TRBV28
J gene: TRBJ1-1
CDR3 DNA: TGTGCCAGCAGGCATGGGACAGGTCATACTGAAGCTTTCTTT
CDR3 protein: CASRHGTGHTEAFF